Listed here is a single TCR beta chain. The antigen is undetermined. In the same sample, other DNA sequences code for this CDR3. This record comes from a study of shared clonotypes between healthy human individuals. Study observations and caveats: The study found lower generation probabilities in non-shared clonotypes than in those shared by all four donors. Across four donors, naive CD4 shared roughly 5%, naive CD8 under 4%, memory CD4 about 2.4%, memory CD8 0.4% to 0.5%. Rarefaction showed sorted-subset sequencing was incomplete despite large depth.

CDR3 length: 11 residues. V was clipped by 2 bases and J by 4 bases, with 3 bases between them. The germline V gene has CDR1 DFQATT and CDR2 SNEGSKA (reference sequence). Sequencing was performed with immunoSEQ multiplex PCR; in TCRdb, only in-frame clones are kept and a portion is missing. The profile covers about 960,000 clones, with 76% appearing a single time and 1.5% taken by the ten largest. Sequencing was carried out using memory CD4+ T cells sorted from blood. Subset denoted: CD45RA-negative fraction. This receptor was identified in a man aged 18 to 35 in good health. The chain links TRBV20-1 to TRBJ2-1; D uncertain. CDR3 in amino acids: CSARQYNEQFF. The DNA for the CDR3 is TGCAGTGCTAGACAGTACAATGAGCAGTTCTTC.